This entry lists 31 T cell receptor beta chains sequenced from one sample in a study of vaccination and CD4 T cells after COVID-19. Treatment of the sample: roughly ten-day PBMC culture with coronavirus spike peptide pools or control peptides (ViraFEST assay). Their antigens are not known. With the Oncomine TCR Beta short-read assay, DNA from cultured CD4+ T cells was sequenced. One entry per CDR3 protein results from TCRdb running MiXCR on the PCR reads. The sample holds some 15,000 distinct CDR3 sequences; about 33% are singletons and the top ten take about a tenth. The sequenced sample was CD4+ T cells from blood, cultured in vitro, obtained after SARS-CoV-2 vaccination. All receptors derive from a human donor who had recovered from COVID-19.

The chain combines TRBV2 with TRBJ1-1; 7 nucleotides match TRBD1. Per the germline V gene, CDR1 is SNHLY and CDR2 is FYNNEI. This CDR3 has 15 amino acids. V shed 3 bases and J 1 base; nucleotides not matched to a gene: 5. CDR3: CASSDHRTGNTEAFF. The CDR3 DNA follows: TGTGCCAGCAGTGACCACCGGACAGGGAACACTGAAGCTTTCTTT.

As regards this clonotype: Here the CDR3 omits its conserved ending phenylalanine or tryptophan, so a read error is the likely source. The rearrangement joins TRBV6-1 to TRBJ2-5, with TRBD1 identical over 7 bases. This CDR3 has 13 residues. The J segment lost 5 bases and the V segment lost 6 bases, leaving 6 bases of the junction unmatched. Germline assignment: CDR1 MNHNS and CDR2 SASEGT. The CDR3 protein is CASSNFRGETQYY. Written as DNA, the CDR3 is TGTGCCAGCAGCAACTTCAGGGGGGAGACCCAGTACTAC.

The sample holds a few counts of this clonotype. This rearrangement joins TRBV28 to TRBJ2-3; possible D gene TRBD1, 5 bases. The CDR3 runs 15 residues. V was pared by 4 bases and J by 2 bases, with 13 bases between. Germline CDR1 reads MDHEN; CDR2 reads SYDVKM. For the CDR3, the DNA is TGTGCCAGCAGTTCCCCCCGGACACCCACAGATACGCAGTATTTT. The encoded protein is CASSSPRTPTDTQYF.

V and J are TRBV10-3 and TRBJ1-6, with D possibly TRBD1 on 5 matching bases. Looked up from germline, CDR1 is ENHRY and CDR2 is SYGVKD. The CDR3 has 14 residues. Trimming stripped 2 bases from V and 10 bases from J, with 12 bases between. Here the CDR3 DNA reads TGTGCCATCAGTGAGGCGGGGCTCGGATCACCCCTCCACTTT. Translating it yields CAISEAGLGSPLHF.

This chain connects TRBV7-2 to TRBJ2-7; the match to TRBD2 covers 8 bases. Germline V gene data show CDR1 as SGHTA and CDR2 as FQGNSA. The CDR3 covers 15 residues. The V and J ends lost 6 bases and 0 bases, in that order; junction bases with no gene match: 7. The CDR3 nucleotides are TGTGCCAGCAGACTCCAACTAGCGGCCTCCTACGAGCAGTACTTC. This translates into CASRLQLAASYEQYF.

The chain has TRBV6-1 and TRBJ1-1; 7 bases map to TRBD1. CDR3 length equals 13 residues. From germline, CDR1 is MNHNS and CDR2 SASEGT. The ends lost 10 bases at V and 0 bases at J; junction bases unmatched: 5. CDR3 nucleotides: TGTGCCAACAGGGGAGGGATGAACACTGAAGCTTTCTTT. It yields the protein CANRGGMNTEAFF.

The J gene is TRBJ2-7, the V gene TRBV28, with 7 bases lining up with TRBD2. Germline V gene lookup returns CDR1 MDHEN and CDR2 SYDVKM. V shed 7 bases, J shed 5 bases, and the junction held 8 bases outside the gene matches. The CDR3 is 13 residues long. The CDR3 DNA reads TGTGCCAGCAAACCGGCGGGGGTTCACGAGCAGTACTTC. Amino acids: CASKPAGVHEQYF.

This clonotype appeared a few times. This chain uses TRBV6-1 with TRBJ2-7; TRBD1 is a possible D gene (6 bases). Trimming took 6 bases from V and 3 from J, leaving 12 bases between them. The length of the CDR3 is 13 residues. Germline V CDR1 and CDR2: MNHNS, SASEGT. The CDR3, as DNA: TGTGCCAGCAGCCGACAGGCGAACTACGAGCAGTACTTC. It codes for CASSRQANYEQYF.

This clonotype was counted a few times. This rearrangement joins TRBV6-2 or TRBV6-3 to TRBJ1-1; maybe TRBD1 (5 bases). The CDR3 loop spans 15 amino acids. Trimming removed 6 bases from V and 2 bases from J, with 16 bases in between. CDR1 and CDR2 from the germline V gene are MNHEY and SVGEGT. The CDR3 region is CASSPWGRVNTEAFF. Written as DNA, the CDR3 is TGTGCCAGCAGCCCCTGGGGGAGGGTCAACACTGAAGCTTTCTTT.

The chain is built from TRBV12-3 or TRBV12-4 and TRBJ2-5; D might be TRBD2 (6 bases). CDR3 length equals 13 residues. Trimming shortened V by 2 bases and J by 4 bases, and 8 bases separated the two germline ends. The CDR3 sequence: CASSLPEGETQYF. The DNA of the CDR3 is TGTGCCAGCAGTTTACCGGAGGGAGAGACCCAGTACTTC.

This clonotype has just a few counts. This rearrangement joins TRBV7-2 to TRBJ2-5; D possibly corresponds to TRBD1 (5 bases). The V end lost 6 bases, the J end lost 5 bases, and 10 bases lay between the germline ends. The CDR3 spans 12 residues. The germline CDR1 and CDR2 sequences are SGHTA and FQGNSA. The CDR3, as DNA: TGTGCCAGCAGATCCAAGGGGGAGACCCAGTACTTC. This encodes CASRSKGETQYF.

This clonotype was counted a few times. The chain combines TRBV20-1 with TRBJ1-5; possible D gene TRBD1, 5 bases. Trimming removed 6 bases at V and 7 bases at J, with 22 bases between. Germline V CDR1 and CDR2: DFQATT, SNEGSKA (reference sequence). The CDR3 sequence is 15 residues long. For the CDR3, the DNA is TGCAGTGCCCTTCGAGCCGGGGCATCGGGCCAGCCCCAGCATTTT. Its protein product is CSALRAGASGQPQHF.

This clonotype was picked up one time. The V call is TRBV27, the J call TRBJ2-7; tentatively, D is TRBD2 (5 bases). Germline values: CDR1 MNHEY, CDR2 SMNVEV (reference sequence). V was trimmed by 2 bases and J by 2 bases, leaving 13 bases between them. CDR3 length: 15 residues. The CDR3 DNA is TGTGCCAGCAGTTTAGATGTGGGGAGAACCTACGAGCAGTACTTC. It codes for CASSLDVGRTYEQYF.

The rearrangement joins TRBV27 to TRBJ1-5; D gene unclear. Between the trimmed V and J ends, which lost 6 bases and 1 base, there was a span of 13 bases. Per the germline V gene, CDR1 is MNHEY and CDR2 is SMNVEV (reference sequence). The CDR3 length is 15 residues. CDR3 sequence (DNA): TGTGCCAGCAGCAGAATTTCTGGGAGCAATCAGCCCCAGCATTTT. The encoded protein is CASSRISGSNQPQHF.

The table lists this clonotype with a few counts. V is TRBV7-2 and J is TRBJ2-1, with a weak D call TRBD2 (5 bases). This CDR3 comprises 12 residues. The germline V and J ends were trimmed by 1 base and 10 bases, with 8 bases remaining between them. CDR1 and CDR2 from the germline V gene are SGHTA and FQGNSA. The CDR3 DNA reads TGTGCCAGCAGCTTAGGGGCGGGCGAGCAGTTCTTC. Its translation is CASSLGAGEQFF.

This clonotype is termed large. The chain links TRBV6-5 to TRBJ2-2, with D possibly being TRBD2 (5 bases). CDR1 and CDR2 from the germline V gene are MNHEY and SVGAGI. Trimming removed 2 bases from V and 0 bases from J, with 10 bases in between. CDR3 length: 16 residues. The CDR3, as DNA: TGTGCCAGCAGTTACGGGAGTTTCGCGAACACCGGGGAGCTGTTTTTT. Residues: CASSYGSFANTGELFF.

The gene calls are TRBV20-1 and TRBJ2-7; D is unresolved. CDR1 and CDR2 (germline): DFQATT, SNEGSKA (reference sequence). The ends were cut back, 3 bases at V and 6 bases at J, with 15 bases in the middle. This CDR3 is built from 13 residues. The CDR3 region has the DNA TGCAGTGCTAGTTTGAAGCTGTTTGGCGAGCAGTACTTC. Its protein product is CSASLKLFGEQYF.

The chain employs TRBV7-2 and TRBJ2-3; D might be TRBD1 (6 bases). The CDR3 covers 14 residues. Trimming pared 6 bases from V and 6 bases from J, leaving 16 bases between. CDR1 is SGHTA and CDR2 is FQGNSA in the germline V gene. The CDR3: CASRLTGTRDTQYF. The CDR3 coding sequence is TGTGCCAGCAGGCTGACCGGGACAAGGGATACGCAGTATTTT.

This clonotype appeared a few times. The V gene is TRBV4-3, the J gene TRBJ1-2; D ambiguous. This CDR3 region has 14 residues. CDR1 and CDR2 from the germline V gene are LGHNA and YSLEER. Trimming stripped 3 bases from V and 10 bases from J, with 18 bases between. Here the CDR3 reads CASSQTSREGSYTF. Written as DNA, the CDR3 is TGCGCCAGCAGCCAGACCTCAAGAGAAGGGTCCTACACCTTC.

J is TRBJ2-1 and V is TRBV28; no clear D gene. The CDR3 loop spans 14 amino acids. From germline, CDR1 is MDHEN and CDR2 SYDVKM. V lost 7 bases and J 5 bases, leaving 15 bases between the germline ends. The CDR3 here is CASTALGGDNEQFF. In DNA form, the CDR3 reads TGTGCCAGCACCGCCTTGGGCGGAGACAATGAGCAGTTCTTC.

This clonotype was seen a handful of times. The chain carries TRBV28 and TRBJ2-5; a weak D match, TRBD1 (6 bases). This CDR3 is built from 15 residues. Germline V gene sequence: CDR1 MDHEN, CDR2 SYDVKM. Trimming stripped 3 bases from V and 5 bases from J, with 16 bases between. DNA of the CDR3: TGTGCCAGCAGTTTTCCTGGACAGCCCTACGAGACCCAGTACTTC. This encodes CASSFPGQPYETQYF.

The chain employs TRBV20-1 and TRBJ2-3; TRBD2 might be the D (5 bases). This CDR3 contains 15 residues. Trimming took 6 bases from V and 0 from J, leaving 16 bases between them. Germline loops: CDR1 DFQATT, CDR2 SNEGSKA (reference sequence). CDR3: CSAPGKPSSTDTQYF. CDR3 nucleotide sequence: TGCAGTGCCCCCGGGAAGCCCTCTAGCACAGATACGCAGTATTTT.

This clonotype has just a few counts. The V gene is TRBV11-2, the J gene TRBJ2-5; tentatively, D is TRBD1 or TRBD2 (6 bases each). Germline V CDR1 and CDR2: SGHAT, FQNNGV. CDR3 length equals 12 residues. Deletions cut 6 bases from V and 9 bases from J, with 14 bases between. CDR3 coding DNA: TGTGCCAGCAGTCCAGGTCGGGGGCCCCAGTACTTC. Residues: CASSPGRGPQYF.

This rearrangement joins TRBV20-1 to TRBJ1-2; D is possibly TRBD1 (6 bases). The CDR3 contains 13 residues. CDR1 and CDR2 from the germline V gene are DFQATT and SNEGSKA (reference sequence). V shed 6 bases and J shed 0 bases, with 11 bases lying between them. CDR3 DNA sequence: TGCAGTGCGACCCGACAGGCTAACTATGGCTACACCTTC. Its translation: CSATRQANYGYTF.

This clonotype was seen more than once but under ten times. This rearrangement joins TRBV7-3 to TRBJ1-1, with a possible D match to TRBD1 (5 bases). V lost 6 bases and J lost 0, with 17 bases in between. The CDR3 runs to 16 residues. CDR1 SGHTA and CDR2 FQGTGA come from the germline V gene. The CDR3 sequence: CASSLARDDMNTEAFF. In nucleotides, the CDR3 is TGTGCCAGCAGTCTGGCCAGGGACGATATGAACACTGAAGCTTTCTTT. The whole variable domain, filled in from reference TRBV7-3 and TRBJ1-1, reads GAGVSQTPSNKVTEKGKYVELRCDPISGHTALYWYRQSLGQGPEFLIYFQGTGAADDSGLPNDRFFAVRPEGSVSTLKIQRTERGDSAVYLCASSLARDDMNTEAFFGQGTRLTVV.

The V and J genes are TRBV28 and TRBJ2-7, with D possibly TRBD2 on 5 matching bases. The V end lost 7 bases, the J end lost 3 bases, and 13 bases lay between the germline ends. Germline V gene sequence: CDR1 MDHEN, CDR2 SYDVKM. The CDR3 has 13 residues. The CDR3 nucleotides are TGTGCCAGCAAGCGGACTGGGGTCTACGAGCAGTACTTC. It yields the protein CASKRTGVYEQYF.

The table lists this clonotype with a few counts. This chain joins TRBV7-2 and TRBJ1-2; 7 bases map to TRBD1. V dropped 0 bases and J dropped 4; count of bases not matched to a gene: 8. The germline V gene encodes CDR1 SGHTA and CDR2 FQGNSA. There are 16 residues in the CDR3. CDR3 protein: CASSLAPGQKSYGYTF. The DNA of the CDR3 is TGTGCCAGCAGCTTAGCCCCGGGACAGAAATCCTATGGCTACACCTTC.

This clonotype has a handful of counts. The chain carries TRBV20-1 and TRBJ2-7, with D perhaps matching TRBD2 (6 bases). Germline CDR1 reads DFQATT; CDR2 reads SNEGSKA (reference sequence). This CDR3 is 16 amino acids long. Between the trimmed V and J ends, which lost 1 base and 2 bases, there was a span of 18 bases. The CDR3 spells CSARGGVGNPTYEQYF. In nucleotides, the CDR3 is TGCAGTGCTAGAGGGGGGGTAGGCAATCCCACCTACGAGCAGTACTTC.

The chain links TRBV24-1 to TRBJ1-1; 7 bases line up with TRBD1. In germline, CDR1 is KGHDR, CDR2 SFDVKD. The trim removed 10 bases at V and 0 bases at J, leaving 4 bases unmatched. This CDR3 region has 13 residues. The CDR3 bases are TGTGCCACAAGGGACAGCATGAACACTGAAGCTTTCTTT. Its translation is CATRDSMNTEAFF.

This clonotype turned up a few times. The chain recombines TRBV25-1 with TRBJ1-1; no reliable D call. Germline-derived CDR1 and CDR2 are MGHDK and SYGVNS. V lost 11 bases and J 0 bases, leaving 19 bases between the germline ends. This CDR3 is built from 15 residues. CDR3 nucleotides: TGTGCCTCGGCCCCCCCTGGGCCAATGAACACTGAAGCTTTCTTT. Its protein is CASAPPGPMNTEAFF.

This clonotype has only a few counts. V gene TRBV27 combines with J gene TRBJ1-1, with 10 bases identical to TRBD1. The CDR3 is 17 residues long. V was clipped by 7 bases and J by 1 base; unmatched bases: 12. Germline CDR1 MNHEY, CDR2 SMNVEV (reference sequence). CDR3: CASTPRGTGVSNTEAFF. The DNA for the CDR3 is TGTGCCAGCACCCCACGGGGGACAGGGGTATCGAACACTGAAGCTTTCTTT.